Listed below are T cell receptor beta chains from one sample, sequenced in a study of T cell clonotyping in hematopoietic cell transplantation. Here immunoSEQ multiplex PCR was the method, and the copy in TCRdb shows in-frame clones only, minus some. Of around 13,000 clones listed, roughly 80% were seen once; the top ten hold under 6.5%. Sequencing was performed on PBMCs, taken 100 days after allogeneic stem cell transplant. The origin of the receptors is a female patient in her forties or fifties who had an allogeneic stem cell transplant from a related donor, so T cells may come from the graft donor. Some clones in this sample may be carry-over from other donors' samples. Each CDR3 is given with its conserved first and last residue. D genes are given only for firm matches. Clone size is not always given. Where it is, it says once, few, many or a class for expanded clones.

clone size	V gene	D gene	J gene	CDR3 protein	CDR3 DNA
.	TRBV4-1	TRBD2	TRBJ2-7	CASSLRTGGPYEQYF	TGCGCCAGCAGCCTAAGAACGGGAGGGCCATACGAGCAGTACTTC
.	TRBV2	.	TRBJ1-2	CASSEARGTGYTF	TGTGCCAGCAGTGAAGCGCGAGGTACAGGCTACACCTTC
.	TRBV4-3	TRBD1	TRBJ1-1	CASSQWKTGKESEAFF	TGCGCCAGCAGCCAATGGAAGACAGGGAAAGAGTCTGAAGCTTTCTTT
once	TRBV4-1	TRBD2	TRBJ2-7	CASGGGGLGKQYF	TGCGCCAGCGGGGGGGGTGGCCTAGGGAAGCAGTACTTC
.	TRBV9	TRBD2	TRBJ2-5	CASSASGRAWETQYF	TGTGCCAGCAGCGCTAGCGGGAGGGCTTGGGAGACCCAGTACTTC
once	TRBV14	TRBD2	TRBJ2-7	CASSRGTSGIFYEQYF	TGTGCCAGCAGCAGAGGGACTAGCGGGATTTTCTACGAGCAGTACTTC
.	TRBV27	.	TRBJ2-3	CASSYGTSYTQYF	TGTGCCAGCAGTTACGGGACTTCTTATACGCAGTATTTT
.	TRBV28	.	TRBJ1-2	CASSFYQGYTF	TGTGCCAGCAGTTTCTACCAGGGGTACACCTTC
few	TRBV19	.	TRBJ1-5	CASSIGGSPNQPQHF	TGTGCCAGTAGTATAGGGGGGAGCCCTAATCAGCCCCAGCATTTT
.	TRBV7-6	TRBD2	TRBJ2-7	CASSLAGGTPNEQYF	TGTGCCAGCAGCTTAGCCGGGGGGACCCCAAACGAGCAGTACTTC
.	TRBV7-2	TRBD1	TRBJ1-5	CASLSTGGFNQPQHF	TGTGCCAGCCTGAGCACAGGGGGATTCAATCAGCCCCAGCATTTT
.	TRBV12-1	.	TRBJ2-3	CASSFKRNTDTQYF	TGTGCCAGCAGCTTTAAGCGGAACACAGATACGCAGTATTTT
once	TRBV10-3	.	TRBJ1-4	CAISSNEKLFF	TGTGCCATCTCCTCAAATGAAAAACTGTTTTTT
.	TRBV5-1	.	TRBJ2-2	CASSTLTGNTGELFF	TGCGCCAGCAGCACACTGACGGGGAACACCGGGGAGCTGTTTTTT
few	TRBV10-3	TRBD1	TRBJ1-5	CAISEEGAQPQHF	TGTGCCATCAGTGAAGAGGGGGCTCAGCCCCAGCATTTT
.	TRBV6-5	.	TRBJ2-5	CAVGAVQETQYF	TGTGCCGTAGGGGCAGTCCAAGAGACCCAGTACTTC
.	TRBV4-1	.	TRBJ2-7	CASSSGYGYEQYF	TGCGCCAGCAGCTCAGGGTACGGCTACGAGCAGTACTTC
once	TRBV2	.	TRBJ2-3	CASKSPSVQGQYF	TGTGCCAGCAAGAGTCCGTCGGTCCAGGGGCAGTATTTT
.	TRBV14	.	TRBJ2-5	CASSPRGLEETQYF	TGTGCCAGCAGTCCTCGGGGGTTGGAAGAGACCCAGTACTTC
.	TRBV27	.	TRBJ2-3	CASSLSYRGLSTDTQYF	TGTGCCAGCAGTTTATCCTATCGGGGTCTAAGCACAGATACGCAGTATTTT
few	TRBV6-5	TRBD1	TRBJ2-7	CASSRQGASGEQYF	TGTGCCAGCAGCCGACAGGGGGCGTCGGGCGAGCAGTACTTC
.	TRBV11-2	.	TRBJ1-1	CASSFRVRVNTEAFF	TGTGCCAGCAGCTTCCGCGTCCGGGTGAACACTGAAGCTTTCTTT
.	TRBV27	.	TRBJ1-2	CASMATGSGDGYTF	TGTGCCAGCATGGCAACGGGATCTGGGGATGGCTACACCTTC
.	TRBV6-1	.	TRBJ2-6	CASSERVGASGANVLTF	TGTGCCAGCAGTGAAAGGGTGGGCGCTTCTGGGGCCAACGTCCTGACTTTC
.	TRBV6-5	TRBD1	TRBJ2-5	CASSRPTGGRETQYF	TGTGCCAGCAGTCGACCGACAGGGGGTCGGGAGACCCAGTACTTC
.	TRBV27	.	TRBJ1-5	CASRGDGSPNQPQHF	TGTGCCAGCAGAGGGGACGGCTCCCCCAATCAGCCCCAGCATTTT
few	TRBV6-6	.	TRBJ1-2	CASRATRNYGYTF	TGTGCCAGCAGAGCCACCAGGAACTATGGCTACACCTTC
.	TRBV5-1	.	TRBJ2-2	CASSAGQDTGELFF	TGCGCCAGCAGCGCGGGACAAGACACCGGGGAGCTGTTTTTT
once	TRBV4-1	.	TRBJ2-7	CASSPIADGVGEQYF	TGCGCCAGCAGTCCAATCGCCGACGGGGTGGGCGAGCAGTACTTC
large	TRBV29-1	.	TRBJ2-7	CSVEGDSVYEQYF	TGCAGCGTTGAAGGGGACTCCGTCTACGAGCAGTACTTC
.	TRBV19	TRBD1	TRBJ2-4	CASSTWRQGEKNIQYF	TGTGCCAGTAGTACTTGGCGACAGGGGGAAAAAAACATTCAGTACTTC
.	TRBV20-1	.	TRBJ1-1	CSVLLNTEAFF	TGCAGTGTTCTCCTGAACACTGAAGCTTTCTTT
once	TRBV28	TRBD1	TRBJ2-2	CASSFGQGVSLDTGELFF	TGTGCCAGCAGTTTTGGACAGGGGGTTAGTCTTGACACCGGGGAGCTGTTTTTT
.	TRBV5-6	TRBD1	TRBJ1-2	CASSDSGTGGTGGYTF	TGTGCCAGCAGCGATTCCGGGACAGGGGGCACGGGTGGCTACACCTTC
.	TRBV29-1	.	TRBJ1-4	CSALGPGGEKLFF	TGCAGCGCTTTGGGCCCAGGAGGTGAAAAACTGTTTTTT
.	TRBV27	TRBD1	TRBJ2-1	CASSPATGGYEQFF	TGTGCCAGCAGTCCAGCCACAGGGGGGTATGAGCAGTTCTTC
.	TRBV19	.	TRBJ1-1	CASRSSGERSTEAFF	TGTGCCAGCAGGTCGTCAGGGGAGAGGAGCACTGAAGCTTTCTTT
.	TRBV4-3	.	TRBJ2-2	CASSQDIGTGDTGELFF	TGCGCCAGCAGCCAAGATATAGGGACGGGAGACACCGGGGAGCTGTTTTTT
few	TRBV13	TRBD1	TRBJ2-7	CASSSTGAYEQYF	TGTGCCAGCAGCTCAACAGGGGCCTACGAGCAGTACTTC
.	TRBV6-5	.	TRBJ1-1	CASRINRVYTEAFF	TGTGCCAGCAGGATTAACAGGGTATACACTGAAGCTTTCTTT
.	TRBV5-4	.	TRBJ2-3	CASSLTGGGTDTQYF	TGTGCCAGCAGCTTGACAGGGGGGGGCACAGATACGCAGTATTTT
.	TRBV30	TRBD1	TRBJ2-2	CAWSLYRGWPGELFF	TGTGCCTGGAGCCTTTACAGGGGCTGGCCCGGGGAGCTGTTTTTT
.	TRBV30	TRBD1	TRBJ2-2	CAWSSTGGMTGELFF	TGTGCCTGGAGTTCGACAGGGGGGATGACCGGGGAGCTGTTTTTT
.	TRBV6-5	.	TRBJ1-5	CASSYRTPSDRPQHF	TGTGCCAGCAGTTACCGGACACCTTCTGACCGGCCCCAGCATTTT
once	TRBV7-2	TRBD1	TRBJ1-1	CASSLMTGNTEAFF	TGTGCCAGCAGCTTAATGACAGGGAATACTGAAGCTTTCTTT
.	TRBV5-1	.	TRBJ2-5	CASSLGVWPGPTQETQYF	TGCGCCAGCAGCTTGGGAGTGTGGCCGGGACCCACCCAAGAGACCCAGTACTTC
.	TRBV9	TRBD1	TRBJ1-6	CASSVSGQHYSPLHF	TGTGCCAGCAGCGTATCGGGACAGCATTATTCACCCCTCCACTTT
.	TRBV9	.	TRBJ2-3	CASSPSNGGTDTQYF	TGTGCCAGCAGCCCCTCCAACGGGGGAACAGATACGCAGTATTTT